This entry is about one TCR beta chain. Its antigen is still unknown. The data are from a study of cytomegalovirus exposure and HLA in healthy donors. The CDR3 covers 17 residues. CDR1 and CDR2 from the germline V gene are SGHVS and FQNEAQ. It was with 60 Vbeta and 13 Jbeta primers that the PCR ran. In the original processing: Among the unique TCR beta chains that a later analysis counted, 70 million to 85 million in all, roughly 9.9 million were shared. The method was immunoSEQ multiplex PCR; TCRdb's version includes in-frame clones alone and lacks a portion of them. V, J and clone size were drawn from that table, and D and trimming were deduced from the DNA. Found here are some 130,000 clones, approximately 78% of them singletons; the top ten hold 5.9%. Findings and limits, study-wide: Exclusion as indistinguishable affected some V segments, including TRBV6-2 and TRBV6-3. Cytomegalovirus association was listed for 150 or so TCR beta chains.

This chain connects TRBV7-8 to TRBJ2-5; TRBD1 is a possible D gene (6 bases). With the DNA end fitting TRBJ2-7 better, the J assignment may be wrong. Sequenced sample: PBMCs. The receptor comes from a middle-aged woman in good health and CMV-seropositive. Written as DNA, the CDR3 is TGTGCCAGCAGCTTAGCGTCGTCGGGGACACTCATCCACGAGCAGTACTTC. This encodes CASSLASSGTLIHEQYF.